This T cell receptor beta chain was sequenced during a study of blood T cells in healthy people across ages. Then a second PCR, running about 6 to 12 cycles, was carried out with a sample-barcoded 5' primer and a J-beta primer mix. MiXCR was run by TCRdb on the 5' RACE reads, yielding one entry per CDR3 protein. In the table there are under 1,100,000 distinct CDR3 sequences, 25% of which are singletons. Donors ranged from roughly 6 to 90 years old and were healthy Caucasians in Russia. Trimming shortened V by 4 bases and J by 1 base, and 10 bases separated the two germline ends. CDR1 and CDR2 (germline): SEHNR, FQNEAQ (reference sequence). The CDR3 is made up of 14 amino acids. These data also featured in a second study, about T cells of mothers and their children.

The receptor comes from a girl aged 2 to 9 in good health. The specimen was blood. V gene TRBV7-9 combines with J gene TRBJ2-5; the D is unclear. The CDR3 bases are TGTGCCAGCAGCTCGACGGTGGTCCAAGAGACCCAGTACTTC. This codes for CASSSTVVQETQYF. Full variable domain (missing parts from reference TRBV7-9 and TRBJ2-5): DTGVSQNPRHKITKRGQNVTFRCDPISEHNRLYWYRQTLGQGPEFLTYFQNEAQLEKSRLLSDRFSAERPKGSFSTLEIQRTEQGDSAMYLCASSSTVVQETQYFGPGTRLLVL.